These 9 T cell receptor beta chains originate from one sample sequenced in a study of blood T cell repertoires in COVID-19. Sequencing used immunoSEQ multiplex PCR; TCRdb keeps in-frame clones, though not all of them. The data show 140,000 to 150,000 clones, 80% to 90% seen once. Sequencing was performed on peripheral blood. These receptor sequences come from a woman between 45 and 65 years old with acute or convalescent COVID-19.

The chain employs TRBV4-2 and TRBJ1-2; the D gene is possibly TRBD1 (5 bases). Germline V gives CDR1 LGHNA, CDR2 YNFKEQ. The CDR3 totals 18 residues. V lost 1 base and J 4 bases, leaving 22 bases between the germline ends. The CDR3 region is CASSQGPSMSGGGYGYTF. DNA of the CDR3: TGTGCCAGCAGCCAAGGCCCAAGTATGTCGGGGGGAGGCTATGGCTACACCTTC.

This chain uses TRBV7-9 with TRBJ2-4; D is perhaps TRBD2 (5 bases). The CDR3 extends over 14 amino acids. V was pared by 2 bases and J by 2 bases, with 7 bases between. Germline V gene lookup returns CDR1 SEHNR and CDR2 FQNEAQ (reference sequence). CDR3: CASSLRGSKNIQYF. CDR3 nucleotides: TGTGCCAGCAGCTTACGGGGATCCAAAAACATTCAGTACTTC.

The V call is TRBV19, the J call TRBJ1-1; TRBD1 aligns across 8 bases. The length of the CDR3 is 14 residues. The germline V gene encodes CDR1 LNHDA and CDR2 SQIVND (reference sequence). J lost 6 bases, V lost 7 bases, and 10 bases had no gene match. The CDR3 region is CASTSVDRVAEAFF. The CDR3 DNA reads as TGTGCCAGTACCTCCGTGGACAGGGTGGCTGAAGCTTTCTTT.

The chain employs TRBV5-1 and TRBJ1-2; no firm D call. V was pared by 3 bases and J by 4 bases, with 7 bases between. This CDR3 region has 12 residues. CDR1 is SGHRS, CDR2 YFSETQ, per germline. CDR3 sequence reads: CASSSGVYGYTF. DNA for the CDR3: TGCGCCAGCAGCTCGGGAGTCTATGGCTACACCTTC.

This chain connects TRBV28 to TRBJ1-2; the D gene is possibly TRBD1 (6 bases). This CDR3 region has 13 residues. Trimming removed 6 bases at V and 4 bases at J, with 12 bases between. Germline lookup yields CDR1 MDHEN and CDR2 SYDVKM. CDR3 loop: CASRRTESYGYTF. For the CDR3, the DNA is TGTGCCAGCAGGCGGACAGAATCCTATGGCTACACCTTC.

The chain employs TRBV4-2 and TRBJ2-1, with 8 bases matching TRBD2. V was pared by 1 base and J by 6 bases, with 5 bases of the junction left unmatched. CDR1 and CDR2 (germline): LGHNA, YNFKEQ. This CDR3 has 15 amino acids. The CDR3 region is CASSQAGGSGNEQFF. CDR3 nucleotide sequence: TGTGCCAGCAGCCAAGCGGGAGGGTCGGGCAATGAGCAGTTCTTC.

This chain connects TRBV5-1 to TRBJ2-7; D gene uncertain. This CDR3 has 14 residues. Trimming left V 0 bases short and J 6 bases short, with 13 bases between. Per germline, CDR1 SGHRS and CDR2 YFSETQ. The DNA of the CDR3 is TGCGCCAGCAGCTTGGAGTCAGGAAGCCGCGAGCAGTACTTC. This codes for CASSLESGSREQYF.

This clone was detected once. V usage is TRBV5-6 and J usage is TRBJ2-1, with 10 bases matching TRBD2. There are 16 residues in the CDR3. Germline CDR1 reads SGHDT; CDR2 reads YYEEEE. V trimming: 4 bases; J trimming: 7 bases; junction bases outside the gene matches: 11. CDR3: CASSGKLAGLLNEQFF. The DNA for the CDR3 is TGTGCCAGCAGCGGCAAACTAGCGGGATTACTAAATGAGCAGTTCTTC.

This clone was seen a few times. This CDR3 is also generated by other DNA sequences in the sample. The V and J genes are TRBV10-1 and TRBJ2-1; D gene uncertain. In germline, CDR1 is WNHNN, CDR2 SYGVQD (reference sequence). Trimming pared 3 bases from V and 4 bases from J, leaving 7 bases between. This CDR3 spans 13 amino acids. CDR3: CASSELRYNEQFF. CDR3 DNA sequence: TGCGCCAGCAGTGAATTGCGGTACAATGAGCAGTTCTTC.